This TCR beta chain is drawn from a study of T cells expressing NK-cell markers. Study-level findings and limits: A range of roughly 1.0-8% of CD8+ T cells consisted of dominant NKG2C+ clonotypes in roughly 6 donors.

For each CDR3 protein, TCRdb gives one entry from its re-call of the 5' RACE reads, without DNA. The sample holds approximately 150,000 distinct CDR3 sequences. Germline CDR1 is LGHNA and CDR2 is YSLEER. This CDR3 has 17 residues. Remarks on this clonotype: Its antigen is still unknown.

Sequenced material: blood T cells: a sorted CD56 or NKG2C T cell subset, CD4+ or CD8+ T cells, or bulk PBMC T cells (not recorded which). The J gene is TRBJ2-7, the V gene TRBV4-3; TCRdb calls TRBD1, which cannot be checked without DNA. The receptor comes from a man aged 18 to 30 in good health. The chain's CDR3 is CASSQDTGGSFSYEQYF.